Below, 21 T cell receptor beta chains from the same sample are listed, as sequenced in a study of CD8+ T cells in alopecia areata. Extraction of RNA preceded its reverse transcription into cDNA, which served as the sequencing template. Method: immunoSEQ multiplex PCR; TCRdb's copy keeps in-frame clones and lacks some. The sample lists roughly 130,000 clones; 50% to 60% were seen once. Sequences were derived from CD4+ T cells sorted from blood, sampled at week 0. The receptor set was obtained from a human donor with alopecia areata.

This chain joins TRBV7-2 and TRBJ2-3, with a tentative D call TRBD2 (5 bases). The CDR3 sequence is 13 residues long. V lost 7 bases and J 1 base, leaving 9 bases between the germline ends. Germline CDR1 reads SGHTA; CDR2 reads FQGNSA. The CDR3 here is CASNMGGTDTQYF. The CDR3 DNA sequence: TGTGCCAGCAATATGGGAGGCACAGATACGCAGTATTTT.

The chain carries TRBV6-6 and TRBJ1-6, with D possibly TRBD1 on 6 matching bases. The CDR3 spans 14 residues. V was trimmed by 5 bases and J by 7 bases, leaving 12 bases between them. Germline V lookup: CDR1 MNHNY, CDR2 SVGAGI (reference sequence). The CDR3 loop reads CASSPQGMNSPLHF. In nucleotides, the CDR3 is TGTGCCAGCAGTCCTCAGGGGATGAATTCACCCCTCCACTTT.

The chain recombines TRBV6-1 with TRBJ2-3; possible D gene TRBD2, 6 bases. This CDR3 has 16 amino acids. In germline, CDR1 is MNHNS, CDR2 SASEGT. V was clipped by 2 bases and J by 0 bases, with 12 bases between them. Here the CDR3 DNA reads TGTGCCAGCAGTGAATGGGTAGCGGTCAGCACAGATACGCAGTATTTT. Translating it yields CASSEWVAVSTDTQYF.

V is TRBV27 and J is TRBJ1-5, with D hard to call. Germline loops: CDR1 MNHEY, CDR2 SMNVEV (reference sequence). This CDR3 has 16 amino acids. Trimming took off 4 bases at V and 0 bases at J, with 13 bases between the two ends. The CDR3 is CASSSGWAVSNQPQHF. The CDR3 DNA reads as TGTGCCAGCAGTTCGGGGTGGGCAGTTAGCAATCAGCCCCAGCATTTT.

The CDR3 region is CAISGPTSGSGRKDTQYF. CDR3 sequence (DNA): TGTGCCATCAGTGGTCCAACTAGCGGGAGTGGGAGAAAGGATACGCAGTATTTT. V usage is TRBV10-3 and J usage is TRBJ2-3; TRBD2 matches at 11 bases. Trimming took 4 bases from V and 6 from J; bases not matched to a gene: 15. Germline V CDR1 and CDR2: ENHRY, SYGVKD. CDR3 length: 18 amino acids.

This clone was found once. V and J are TRBV4-2 and TRBJ2-3; 12 nucleotides align to TRBD2. Germline lookup yields CDR1 LGHNA and CDR2 YNFKEQ. The trim removed 0 bases at V and 4 bases at J, leaving 8 bases unmatched. The CDR3 is 18 amino acids. The CDR3 region has the DNA TGTGCCAGCAGCCAAGATCCCCTAGCGGGGGGGCCATCAGATACGCAGTATTTT. Encoded protein: CASSQDPLAGGPSDTQYF.

This clone was recorded a few times. The V call is TRBV9, the J call TRBJ2-1, with 8 bases lining up with TRBD2. Losses at the gene ends were 0 bases for V and 4 bases for J; bases not matched to a gene: 3. The V gene's germline CDR1 is SGDLS and CDR2 YYNGEE. The CDR3 sequence is 15 residues long. The CDR3 coding sequence is TGTGCCAGCAGCGTAGCGGGGGGGCGGTACAATGAGCAGTTCTTC. It translates to CASSVAGGRYNEQFF. The full variable domain, its missing parts supplied by reference TRBV9 and TRBJ2-1, is DSGVTQTPKHLITATGQRVTLRCSPRSGDLSVYWYQQSLDQGLQFLIQYYNGEERAKGNILERFSAQQFPDLHSELNLSSLELGDSALYFCASSVAGGRYNEQFFGPGTRLTVL.

This clone showed up just a few times. Other DNA sequences in the same sample also yield this CDR3. The chain links TRBV29-1 to TRBJ1-1, with TRBD1 identical over 9 bases. Per the germline V gene, CDR1 is SQVTM and CDR2 is ANQGSEA. Germline trimming cut 6 bases from V and 4 bases from J; bases unmatched to any gene: 3. CDR3 length equals 12 residues. CDR3 sequence reads: CSVRTGATEAFF. The CDR3 DNA is TGCAGCGTAAGGACAGGGGCCACTGAAGCTTTCTTT.

This clone has more than one count but fewer than ten. V gene TRBV27 combines with J gene TRBJ2-7, with TRBD1 identical over 9 bases. V trimming: 3 bases; J trimming: 1 base; junction bases outside the gene matches: 10. CDR1 is MNHEY and CDR2 is SMNVEV in the germline V gene (reference sequence). The CDR3 contains 17 residues. CDR3 coding DNA: TGTGCCAGCAGTTTCCTAACCGGGACAGGGACTTCCTACGAGCAGTACTTC. Its protein is CASSFLTGTGTSYEQYF.

CDR3 sequence: CASRGTDQETQYF. The CDR3 DNA reads TGTGCCAGCAGGGGGACGGATCAAGAGACCCAGTACTTC. This chain connects TRBV2 to TRBJ2-5; tentatively, D is TRBD1 or TRBD2 (5 bases each). This CDR3 comprises 13 residues. The V and J ends lost 6 bases and 2 bases respectively, with 10 bases between them. Germline V CDR1 and CDR2: SNHLY, FYNNEI.

V gene TRBV9 combines with J gene TRBJ2-7, with 9 bases matching TRBD2. This CDR3 is 16 amino acids long. The germline V gene has CDR1 SGDLS and CDR2 YYNGEE. The V gene end was trimmed by 2 bases and the J gene end by 0 bases; junction bases not matched to a gene: 6. CDR3 region: CASSVGLAGLSYEQYF. The DNA of the CDR3 is TGTGCCAGCAGCGTTGGGCTAGCGGGGCTCTCCTACGAGCAGTACTTC.

The chain combines TRBV7-2 with TRBJ2-1; 7 nucleotides agree with TRBD2. Germline assignment: CDR1 SGHTA and CDR2 FQGNSA. The CDR3 spans 17 residues. Trimming cost V 4 bases and J 2 bases; bases outside gene matches: 11. The CDR3 loop reads CASSYSQGGWAYNEQFF. CDR3 bases: TGTGCCAGCAGCTACTCCCAGGGAGGGTGGGCCTACAATGAGCAGTTCTTC.

This clone occurred a few times. The V call is TRBV2, the J call TRBJ2-2, with D perhaps matching TRBD1 (6 bases). V was shortened by 6 bases and J by 5 bases, with 10 bases between the two germline ends. There are 13 residues in the CDR3. Germline values: CDR1 SNHLY, CDR2 FYNNEI. CDR3 protein: CASRRGQTGELFF. The CDR3 coding sequence is TGTGCCAGCAGGAGAGGACAGACCGGGGAGCTGTTTTTT.

The chain carries TRBV27 and TRBJ2-4, with D unresolved. CDR1 and CDR2 from the germline V gene are MNHEY and SMNVEV (reference sequence). Trimming took off 7 bases at V and 0 bases at J, with 10 bases between the two ends. The CDR3 contains 14 residues. The CDR3 reads CASKQASAKNIQYF. Here the CDR3 DNA reads TGTGCCAGCAAGCAAGCTTCAGCCAAAAACATTCAGTACTTC.

The chain links TRBV7-3 to TRBJ1-6; D gene ambiguous. Deletions cut 3 bases from V and 6 bases from J, with 9 bases between. Germline CDR1 SGHTA, CDR2 FQGTGA. There are 14 residues in the CDR3. The DNA for the CDR3 is TGTGCCAGCAGCTTGCGTACAAGTAATTCACCCCTCCACTTT. Translated, it gives CASSLRTSNSPLHF.

The rearrangement uses TRBV5-1 and TRBJ2-5, with 8 bases that match TRBD1. The trim removed 4 bases at V and 4 bases at J, leaving 6 bases unmatched. The CDR3 is 14 residues long. Germline CDR1 is SGHRS and CDR2 is YFSETQ. CDR3: CASSRDTGGETQYF. In DNA form, the CDR3 reads TGCGCCAGCAGCAGAGATACAGGGGGAGAGACCCAGTACTTC.

The chain uses TRBV4-3 and TRBJ1-6; no clear D gene. CDR1 is LGHNA, CDR2 YSLEER, per germline. Trimming removed 1 base at V and 4 bases at J, with 2 bases between. The CDR3 spans 13 residues. The CDR3 coding sequence is TGCGCCAGCAGCCAAGCTTATAATTCACCCCTCCACTTT. Translating gives CASSQAYNSPLHF.

V gene TRBV5-1 combines with J gene TRBJ2-5; 11 positions match TRBD2. The CDR3 spans 15 residues. CDR1 SGHRS and CDR2 YFSETQ come from the germline V gene. V shed 3 bases and J 2 bases; nucleotides not matched to a gene: 3. The CDR3 DNA reads TGCGCCAGCAGCTGGGGGACTAGCGGACAAGAGACCCAGTACTTC. Residues: CASSWGTSGQETQYF. Complete variable domain (other parts from reference TRBV5-1 and TRBJ2-5): KAGVTQTPRYLIKTRGQQVTLSCSPISGHRSVSWYQQTPGQGLQFLFEYFSETQRNKGNFPGRFSGRQFSNSRSEMNVSTLELGDSALYLCASSWGTSGQETQYFGPGTRLLVL.

The chain combines TRBV7-2 with TRBJ1-2, with 9 bases matching TRBD1. V lost 3 bases, J lost 2 bases, and 1 base stayed unmatched. The CDR3 is 14 amino acids. Per the germline V gene, CDR1 is SGHTA and CDR2 is FQGNSA. CDR3 coding DNA: TGTGCCAGCAGCTTCGACAGGGGGAACTATGGCTACACCTTC. The encoded protein is CASSFDRGNYGYTF.

A note on this clone: An end of the junction does not agree with germline; a read error may underlie this. The rearrangement uses TRBV9 and TRBJ2-7, with D tentatively TRBD1 or TRBD2 (5 bases each). CDR3 length: 15 amino acids. CDR1 and CDR2 (germline): SGDLS, YYNGEE. This chain's CDR3 is CASSLDSQGDYERYF. DNA of the CDR3: TGTGCCAGCAGTCTCGATTCCCAGGGAGACTACGAGCGGTACTTC.

V and J are TRBV5-8 and TRBJ1-6, with 8 positions matching TRBD1. CDR3 length equals 16 residues. The V gene's germline CDR1 is SGHTS and CDR2 YDEGEE. Trimming at V came to 4 bases and at J to 4 bases, leaving 7 bases not matched to a gene. Here the CDR3 DNA reads TGTGCCAGCAGCCGGAGACAGGGGCTGTATAATTCACCCCTCCACTTT. Residues: CASSRRQGLYNSPLHF.